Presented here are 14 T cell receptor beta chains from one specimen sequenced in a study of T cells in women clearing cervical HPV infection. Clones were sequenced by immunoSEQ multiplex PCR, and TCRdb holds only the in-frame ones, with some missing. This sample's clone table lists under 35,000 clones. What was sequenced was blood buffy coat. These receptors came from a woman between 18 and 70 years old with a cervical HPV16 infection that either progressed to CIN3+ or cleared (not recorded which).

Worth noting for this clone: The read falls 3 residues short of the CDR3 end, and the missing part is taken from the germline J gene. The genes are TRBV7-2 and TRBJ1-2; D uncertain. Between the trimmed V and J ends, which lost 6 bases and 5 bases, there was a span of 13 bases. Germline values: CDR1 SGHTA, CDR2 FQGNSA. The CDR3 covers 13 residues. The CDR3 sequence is CASSSTGGYGYTF. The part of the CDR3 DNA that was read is TGTGCCAGCAGTTCTACCGGCGGTTATGGC.

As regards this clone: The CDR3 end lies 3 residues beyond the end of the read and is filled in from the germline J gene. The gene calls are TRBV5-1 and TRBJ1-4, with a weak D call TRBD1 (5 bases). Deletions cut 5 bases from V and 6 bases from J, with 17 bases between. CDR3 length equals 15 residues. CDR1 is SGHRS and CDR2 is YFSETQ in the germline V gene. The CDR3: CASSPEGSRDEKLFF. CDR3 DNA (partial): TGCGCCAGCAGTCCTGAGGGGTCGAGGGATGAAAAA.

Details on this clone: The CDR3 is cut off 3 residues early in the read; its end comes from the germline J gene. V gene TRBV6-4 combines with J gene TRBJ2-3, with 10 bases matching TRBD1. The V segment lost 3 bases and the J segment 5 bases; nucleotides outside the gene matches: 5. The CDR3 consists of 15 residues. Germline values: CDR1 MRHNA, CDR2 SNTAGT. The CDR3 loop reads CASSEKTGGQDTQYF. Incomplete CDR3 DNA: TGTGCCAGCAGTGAAAAGACAGGGGGCCAAGATACG.

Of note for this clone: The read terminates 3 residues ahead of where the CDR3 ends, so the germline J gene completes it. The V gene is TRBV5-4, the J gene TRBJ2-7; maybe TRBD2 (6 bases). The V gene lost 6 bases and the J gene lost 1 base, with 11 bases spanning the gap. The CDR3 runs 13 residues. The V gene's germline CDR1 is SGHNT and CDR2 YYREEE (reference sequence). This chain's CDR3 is CASIRGGSYEQYF. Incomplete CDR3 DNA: TGTGCCAGCATCCGTGGGGGGTCCTACGAG.

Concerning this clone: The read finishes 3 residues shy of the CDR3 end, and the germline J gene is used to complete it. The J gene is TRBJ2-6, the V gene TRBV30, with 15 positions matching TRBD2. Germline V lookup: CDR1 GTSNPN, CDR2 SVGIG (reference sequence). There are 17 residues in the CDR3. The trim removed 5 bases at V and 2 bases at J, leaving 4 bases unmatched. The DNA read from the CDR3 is TGTGCCTGGGAAGGACTAGCGGGGGGGCCTGGGGCCAACGTC. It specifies CAWEGLAGGPGANV. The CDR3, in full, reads CAWEGLAGGPGANVLTF.

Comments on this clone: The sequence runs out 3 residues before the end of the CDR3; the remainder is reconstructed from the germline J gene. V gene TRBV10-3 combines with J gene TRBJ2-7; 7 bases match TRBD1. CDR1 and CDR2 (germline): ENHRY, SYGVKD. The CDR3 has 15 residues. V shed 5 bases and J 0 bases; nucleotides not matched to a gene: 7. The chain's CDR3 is CAISPGQAASYEQYF. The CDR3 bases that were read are TGTGCCATCAGTCCTGGACAGGCCGCCTCCTACGAG.

The CDR3 reads CSAREAGGGIGYTF. The CDR3 DNA, read in part, is TGCAGTGCTAGAGAGGCGGGAGGGGGTATTGGC. The rearrangement joins TRBV20-1 to TRBJ1-2; D might be TRBD1 (6 bases). The read halts 3 residues ahead of the CDR3 end, with the missing end drawn from the germline J gene. Per germline, CDR1 DFQATT and CDR2 SNEGSKA (reference sequence). V was cut by 0 bases and J by 7 bases, with 15 bases left in between. The CDR3 runs 14 residues.

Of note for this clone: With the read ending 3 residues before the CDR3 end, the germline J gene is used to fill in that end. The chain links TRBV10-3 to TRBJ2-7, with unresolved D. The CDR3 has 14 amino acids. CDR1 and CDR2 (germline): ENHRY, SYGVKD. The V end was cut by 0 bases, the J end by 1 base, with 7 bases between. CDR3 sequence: CAISESQASYEQYF. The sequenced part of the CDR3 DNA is TGTGCCATCAGTGAGTCTCAGGCATCCTACGAG.

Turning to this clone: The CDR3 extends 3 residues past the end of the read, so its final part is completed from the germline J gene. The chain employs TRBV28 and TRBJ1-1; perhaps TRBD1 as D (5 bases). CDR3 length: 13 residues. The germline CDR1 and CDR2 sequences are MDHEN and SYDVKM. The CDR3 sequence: CASSADLFRGAFF. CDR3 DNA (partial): TGTGCCAGCAGTGCCGACCTCTTTAGGGGA.

The chain's CDR3 is CAISGQGMVNTEAFF. The CDR3 bases that were read are TGTGCCATCAGTGGACAGGGAATGGTGAACACTGAA. V is TRBV10-3 and J is TRBJ1-1, with 7 positions matching TRBD1. The read falls 3 residues short of the CDR3 end, and the missing part is taken from the germline J gene. CDR1 and CDR2 (germline): ENHRY, SYGVKD. V shed 4 bases, J shed 0 bases, and the junction held 5 bases outside the gene matches. The CDR3 extends over 15 amino acids.

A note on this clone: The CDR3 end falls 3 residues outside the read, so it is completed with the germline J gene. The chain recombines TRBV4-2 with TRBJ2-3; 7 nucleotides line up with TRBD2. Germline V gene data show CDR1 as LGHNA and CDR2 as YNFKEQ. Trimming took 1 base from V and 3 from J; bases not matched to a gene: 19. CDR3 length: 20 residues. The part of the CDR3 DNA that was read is TGTGCCAGCAGCCAAGGGGGGGGATGGAGTGGCGGAATGGGAACAGATACG. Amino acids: CASSQGGGWSGGMGTDT. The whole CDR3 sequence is CASSQGGGWSGGMGTDTQYF.

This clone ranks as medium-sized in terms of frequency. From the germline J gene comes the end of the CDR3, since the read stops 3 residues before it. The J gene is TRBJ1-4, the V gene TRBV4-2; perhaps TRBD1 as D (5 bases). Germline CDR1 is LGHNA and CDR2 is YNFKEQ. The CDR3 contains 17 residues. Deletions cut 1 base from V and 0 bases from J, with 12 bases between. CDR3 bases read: TGTGCCAGCAGCCAAGTCGGGGGTTCTACAACTAATGAAAAA. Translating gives CASSQVGGSTTNEK. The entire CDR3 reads CASSQVGGSTTNEKLFF.

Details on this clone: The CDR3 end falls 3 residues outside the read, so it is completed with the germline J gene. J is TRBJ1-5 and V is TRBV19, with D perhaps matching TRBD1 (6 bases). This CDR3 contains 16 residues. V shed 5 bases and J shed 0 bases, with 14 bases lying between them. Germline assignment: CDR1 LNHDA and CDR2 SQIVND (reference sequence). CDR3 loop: CASSPLDRFSNQPQHF. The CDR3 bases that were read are TGTGCCAGTAGTCCACTTGACAGGTTTAGCAATCAGCCC.

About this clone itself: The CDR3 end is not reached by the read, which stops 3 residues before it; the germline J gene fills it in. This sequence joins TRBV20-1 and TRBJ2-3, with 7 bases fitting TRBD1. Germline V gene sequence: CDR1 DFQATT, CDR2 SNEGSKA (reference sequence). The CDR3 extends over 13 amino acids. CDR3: CSARVRDSLTQYF. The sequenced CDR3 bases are TGCAGTGCTAGAGTACGGGACAGCCTCACG.